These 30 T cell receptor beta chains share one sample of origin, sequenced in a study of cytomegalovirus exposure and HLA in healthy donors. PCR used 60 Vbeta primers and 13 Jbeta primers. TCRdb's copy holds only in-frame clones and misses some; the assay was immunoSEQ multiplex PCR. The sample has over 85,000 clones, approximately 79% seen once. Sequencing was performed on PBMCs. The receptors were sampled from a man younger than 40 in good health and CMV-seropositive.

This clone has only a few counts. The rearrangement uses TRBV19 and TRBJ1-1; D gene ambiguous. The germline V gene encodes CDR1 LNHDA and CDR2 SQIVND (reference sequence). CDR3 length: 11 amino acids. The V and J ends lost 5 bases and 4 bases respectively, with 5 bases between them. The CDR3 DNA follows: TGTGCCAGTAGTCGTATCACTGAAGCTTTCTTT. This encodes CASSRITEAFF.

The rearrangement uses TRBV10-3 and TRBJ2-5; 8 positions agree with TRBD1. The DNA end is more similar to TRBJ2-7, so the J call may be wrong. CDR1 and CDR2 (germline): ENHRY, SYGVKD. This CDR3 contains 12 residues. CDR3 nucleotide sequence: TGTGCCATCAATTCAGGGGGCGACGAGCAGTACTTC. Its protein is CAINSGGDEQYF.

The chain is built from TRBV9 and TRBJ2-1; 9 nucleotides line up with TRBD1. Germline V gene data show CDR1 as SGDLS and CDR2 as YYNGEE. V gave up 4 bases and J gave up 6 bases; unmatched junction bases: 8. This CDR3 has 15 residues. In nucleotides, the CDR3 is TGTGCCAGCAGCAAACAGGGGGCCCTCTCCAATGAGCAGTTCTTC. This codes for CASSKQGALSNEQFF.

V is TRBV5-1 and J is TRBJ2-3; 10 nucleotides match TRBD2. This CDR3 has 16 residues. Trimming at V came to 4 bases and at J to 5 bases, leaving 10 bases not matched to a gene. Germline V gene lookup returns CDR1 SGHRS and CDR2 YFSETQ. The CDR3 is CASSVKAGGPRDTQYF. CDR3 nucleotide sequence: TGCGCCAGCAGCGTGAAAGCGGGGGGGCCGCGAGATACGCAGTATTTT.

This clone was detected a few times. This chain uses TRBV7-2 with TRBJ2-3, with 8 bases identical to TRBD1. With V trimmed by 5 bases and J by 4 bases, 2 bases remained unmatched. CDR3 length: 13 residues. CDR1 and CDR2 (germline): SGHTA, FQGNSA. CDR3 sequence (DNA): TGTGCCAGCAGCACGACAGGGGCAGATACGCAGTATTTT. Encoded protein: CASSTTGADTQYF. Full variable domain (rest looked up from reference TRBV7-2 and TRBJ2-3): GAGVSQSPSNKVTEKGKDVELRCDPISGHTALYWYRQSLGQGLEFLIYFQGNSAPDKSGLPSDRFSAERTGGSVSTLTIQRTQQEDSAVYLCASSTTGADTQYFGPGTRLTVL.

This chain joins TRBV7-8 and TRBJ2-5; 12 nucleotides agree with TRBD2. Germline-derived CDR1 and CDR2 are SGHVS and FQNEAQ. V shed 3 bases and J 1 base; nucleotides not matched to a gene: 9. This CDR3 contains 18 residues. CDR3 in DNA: TGTGCCAGCAGCTTTAGTTTACTAGCGGGGGGTTCCCAAGAGACCCAGTACTTC. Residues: CASSFSLLAGGSQETQYF.

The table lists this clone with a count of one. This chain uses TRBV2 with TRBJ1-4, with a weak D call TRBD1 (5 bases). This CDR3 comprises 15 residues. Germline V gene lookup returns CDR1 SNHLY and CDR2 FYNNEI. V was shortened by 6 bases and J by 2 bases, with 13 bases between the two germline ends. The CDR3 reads CASSHLGATNEKLFF. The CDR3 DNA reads TGTGCCAGCAGCCATTTAGGGGCGACTAATGAAAAACTGTTTTTT. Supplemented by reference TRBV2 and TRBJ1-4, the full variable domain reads EPEVTQTPSHQVTQMGQEVILRCVPISNHLYFYWYRQILGQKVEFLVSFYNNEISEKSEIFDDQFSVERPDGSNFTLKIRSTKLEDSAMYFCASSHLGATNEKLFFGSGTQLSVL.

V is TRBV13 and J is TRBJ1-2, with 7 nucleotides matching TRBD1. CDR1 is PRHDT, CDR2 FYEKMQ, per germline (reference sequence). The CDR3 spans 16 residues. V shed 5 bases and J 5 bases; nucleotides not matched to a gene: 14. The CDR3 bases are TGTGCCAGCAGCCCGATCGTGAGGGACAGCTTATATGGCTACACCTTC. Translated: CASSPIVRDSLYGYTF.

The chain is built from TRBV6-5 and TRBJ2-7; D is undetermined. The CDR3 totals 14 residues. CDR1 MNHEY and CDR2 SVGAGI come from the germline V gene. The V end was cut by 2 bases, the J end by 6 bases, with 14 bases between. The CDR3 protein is CASSYERRGREQYF. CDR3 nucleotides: TGTGCCAGCAGTTACGAAAGGCGAGGTCGCGAGCAGTACTTC.

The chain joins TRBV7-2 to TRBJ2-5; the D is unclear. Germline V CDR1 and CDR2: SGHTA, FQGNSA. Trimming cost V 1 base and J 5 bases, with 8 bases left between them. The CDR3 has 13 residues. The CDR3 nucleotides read TGTGCCAGCAGCTTAGGACCTAGGGAGACCCAGTACTTC. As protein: CASSLGPRETQYF.

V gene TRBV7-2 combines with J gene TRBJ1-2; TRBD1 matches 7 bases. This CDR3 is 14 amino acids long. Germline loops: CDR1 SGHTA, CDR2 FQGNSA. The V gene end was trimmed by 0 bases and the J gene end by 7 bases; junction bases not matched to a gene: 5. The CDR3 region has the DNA TGTGCCAGCAGCTTAGCCGACAGGGTGGGTGGCTACACCTTC. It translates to CASSLADRVGGYTF.

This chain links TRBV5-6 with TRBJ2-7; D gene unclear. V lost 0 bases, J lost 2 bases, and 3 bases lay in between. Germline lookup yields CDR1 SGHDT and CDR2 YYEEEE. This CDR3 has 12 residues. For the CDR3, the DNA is TGTGCCAGCAGCTTGGGTACCTACGAGCAGTACTTC. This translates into CASSLGTYEQYF.

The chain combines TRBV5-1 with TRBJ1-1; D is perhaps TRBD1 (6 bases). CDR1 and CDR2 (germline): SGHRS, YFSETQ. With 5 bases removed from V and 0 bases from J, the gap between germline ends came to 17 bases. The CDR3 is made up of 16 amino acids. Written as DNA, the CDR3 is TGCGCCAGCAGTACGGACAGAGCCAACATGAACACTGAAGCTTTCTTT. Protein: CASSTDRANMNTEAFF.

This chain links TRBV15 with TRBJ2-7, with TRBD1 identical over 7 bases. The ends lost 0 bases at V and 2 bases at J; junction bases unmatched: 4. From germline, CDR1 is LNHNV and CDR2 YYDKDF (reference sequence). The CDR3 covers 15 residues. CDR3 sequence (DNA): TGTGCCACCAGCAGAGATAAGGGGACAGCCTACGAGCAGTACTTC. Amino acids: CATSRDKGTAYEQYF.

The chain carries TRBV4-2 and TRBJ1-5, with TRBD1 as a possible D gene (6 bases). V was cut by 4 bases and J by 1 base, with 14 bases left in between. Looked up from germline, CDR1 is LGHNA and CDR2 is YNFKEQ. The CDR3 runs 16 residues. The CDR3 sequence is CASSPRAGESNQPQHF. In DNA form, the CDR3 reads TGTGCCAGCAGCCCCCGGGCAGGGGAGAGCAATCAGCCCCAGCATTTT.

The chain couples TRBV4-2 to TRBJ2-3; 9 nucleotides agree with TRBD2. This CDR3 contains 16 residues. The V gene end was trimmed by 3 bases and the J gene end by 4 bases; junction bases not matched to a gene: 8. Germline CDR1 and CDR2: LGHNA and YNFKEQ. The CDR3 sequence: CASSHIAGDGADTQYF. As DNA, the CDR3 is TGTGCCAGCAGCCACATAGCGGGGGACGGCGCAGATACGCAGTATTTT.

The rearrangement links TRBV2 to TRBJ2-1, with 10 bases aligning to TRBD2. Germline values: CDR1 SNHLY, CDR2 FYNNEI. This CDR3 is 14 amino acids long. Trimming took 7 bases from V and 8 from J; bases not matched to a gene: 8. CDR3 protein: CASTRAGGIHEQFF. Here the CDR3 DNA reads TGTGCCAGCACCAGAGCGGGGGGGATTCATGAGCAGTTCTTC.

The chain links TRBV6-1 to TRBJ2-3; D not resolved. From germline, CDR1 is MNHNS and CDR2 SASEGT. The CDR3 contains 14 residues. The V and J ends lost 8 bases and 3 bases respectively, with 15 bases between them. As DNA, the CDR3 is TGTGCCAGCGGCACAGAGATTTCTACAGATACGCAGTATTTT. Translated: CASGTEISTDTQYF.

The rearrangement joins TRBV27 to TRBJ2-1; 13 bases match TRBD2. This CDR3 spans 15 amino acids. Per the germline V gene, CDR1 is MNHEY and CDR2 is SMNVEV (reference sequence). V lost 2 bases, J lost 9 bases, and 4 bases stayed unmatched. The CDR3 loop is CASSLGLAGAVEQFF. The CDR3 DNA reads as TGTGCCAGCAGTTTAGGACTAGCGGGGGCGGTTGAGCAGTTCTTC.

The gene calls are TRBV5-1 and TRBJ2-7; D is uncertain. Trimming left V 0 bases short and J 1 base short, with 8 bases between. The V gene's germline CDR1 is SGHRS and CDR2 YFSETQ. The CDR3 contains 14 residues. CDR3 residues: CASSLGLISYEQYF. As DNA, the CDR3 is TGCGCCAGCAGCTTGGGACTTATATCCTACGAGCAGTACTTC.

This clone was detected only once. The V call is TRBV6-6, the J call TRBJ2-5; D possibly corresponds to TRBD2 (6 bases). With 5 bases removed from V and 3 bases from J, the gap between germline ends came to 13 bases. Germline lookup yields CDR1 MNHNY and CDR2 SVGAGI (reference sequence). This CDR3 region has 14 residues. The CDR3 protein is CASSKLGGEETQYF. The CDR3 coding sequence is TGTGCCAGCAGTAAACTGGGGGGAGAAGAGACCCAGTACTTC.

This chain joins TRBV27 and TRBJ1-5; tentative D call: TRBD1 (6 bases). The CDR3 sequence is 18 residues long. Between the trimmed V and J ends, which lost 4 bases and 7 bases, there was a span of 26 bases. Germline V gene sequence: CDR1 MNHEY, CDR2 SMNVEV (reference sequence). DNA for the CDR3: TGTGCCAGCAGTTGGGGGCGTGGTGGGCGCAGGGAGGGCCAGCCCCAGCATTTT. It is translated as CASSWGRGGRREGQPQHF.

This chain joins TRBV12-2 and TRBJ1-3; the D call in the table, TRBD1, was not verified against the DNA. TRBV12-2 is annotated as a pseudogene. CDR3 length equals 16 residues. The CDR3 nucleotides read TGTGCAAGTCGCCAAACACAGGGAATTGTAGGAAACACCATATATTTT. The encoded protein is CASRQTQGIVGNTIYF.

CDR3 protein: CASSLDLAGPYGYTF. The CDR3 DNA reads TGTGCCAGCAGCTTAGATCTGGCGGGACCCTATGGCTACACCTTC. This chain links TRBV11-3 with TRBJ1-2; TRBD1 might be the D (5 bases). This CDR3 is 15 amino acids long. Trimming removed 0 bases from V and 4 bases from J, with 12 bases in between. The germline gives CDR1 SGHNT, CDR2 YENEEA.

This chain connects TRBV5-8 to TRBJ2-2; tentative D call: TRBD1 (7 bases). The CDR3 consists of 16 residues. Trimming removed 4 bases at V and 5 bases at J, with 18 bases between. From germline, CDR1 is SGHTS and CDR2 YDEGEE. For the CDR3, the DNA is TGTGCCAGCAGCCCCGCAGGGGGGCCTGTGACCGGGGAGCTGTTTTTT. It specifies CASSPAGGPVTGELFF.

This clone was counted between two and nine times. The CDR3 DNA reads as TGTGCCAGCAGCTTAAGGGACAGGGGTAATGAAAAACTGTTTTTT. This encodes CASSLRDRGNEKLFF. This chain connects TRBV7-3 to TRBJ1-4; TRBD1 matches at 10 bases. Trimming cost V 1 base and J 4 bases; bases outside gene matches: 0. The CDR3 extends over 15 amino acids. CDR1 and CDR2 from the germline V gene are SGHTA and FQGTGA.

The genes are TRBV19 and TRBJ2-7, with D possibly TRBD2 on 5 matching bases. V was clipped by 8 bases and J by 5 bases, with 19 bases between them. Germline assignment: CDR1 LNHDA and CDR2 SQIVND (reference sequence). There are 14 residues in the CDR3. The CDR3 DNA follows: TGTGCCAGTTCACCCATCGGAGGAGTCCACGAGCAGTACTTC. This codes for CASSPIGGVHEQYF.

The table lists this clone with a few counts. CDR3 sequence reads: CASSGVFKGASDEQYF. The CDR3 region has the DNA TGTGCCAGCAGCGGGGTCTTTAAGGGGGCGTCTGACGAGCAGTACTTC. The chain is built from TRBV7-9 and TRBJ2-7, with 7 nucleotides matching TRBD1. This CDR3 comprises 16 residues. The germline V gene encodes CDR1 SEHNR and CDR2 FQNEAQ (reference sequence). The V segment lost 5 bases and the J segment 5 bases; nucleotides outside the gene matches: 15.

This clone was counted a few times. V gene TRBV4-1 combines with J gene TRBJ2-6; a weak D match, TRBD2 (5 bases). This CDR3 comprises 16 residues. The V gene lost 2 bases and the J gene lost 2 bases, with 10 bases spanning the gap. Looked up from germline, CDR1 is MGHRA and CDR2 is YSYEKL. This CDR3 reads CASSQRTEAGANVLTF. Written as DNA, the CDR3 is TGCGCCAGCAGCCAACGGACGGAGGCTGGGGCCAACGTCCTGACTTTC.

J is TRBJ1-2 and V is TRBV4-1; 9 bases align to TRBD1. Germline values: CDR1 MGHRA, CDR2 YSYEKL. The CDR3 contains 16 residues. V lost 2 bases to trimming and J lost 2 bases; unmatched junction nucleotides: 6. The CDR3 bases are TGCGCCAGCAGCCAACACGTGGGACAGGGAAACTATGGCTACACCTTC. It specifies CASSQHVGQGNYGYTF.